One sample yielded the 3 T cell receptor beta chains listed below, sequenced in a study of cytomegalovirus exposure and HLA in healthy donors. PCR involved 60 Vbeta and 13 Jbeta primers. The repertoire was sequenced with immunoSEQ multiplex PCR; TCRdb's copy has only in-frame clones and lacks some. The repertoire has about 140,000 clones, approximately 82% of them found once; the top ten carry 1.2% to 1.5%. Sequenced sample: PBMCs. These receptors were taken from a man between 25 and 39 years old in good health and CMV-seropositive.

This clone was counted between two and nine times. The V call is TRBV27, the J call TRBJ2-2; 8 bases align to TRBD2. This CDR3 comprises 15 residues. Per the germline V gene, CDR1 is MNHEY and CDR2 is SMNVEV (reference sequence). With V trimmed by 3 bases and J by 6 bases, 6 bases remained unmatched. The CDR3 is CASSFIGGAAGELFF. CDR3 nucleotides: TGTGCCAGCAGTTTTATCGGGGGGGCGGCCGGGGAGCTGTTTTTT.

This chain connects TRBV2 to TRBJ2-3; the match to TRBD2 covers 9 bases. In germline, CDR1 is SNHLY, CDR2 FYNNEI. The CDR3 covers 16 residues. The junction had 4 bases not matched to a gene; V was cut back by 0 bases and J by 3 bases. CDR3 sequence (DNA): TGTGCCAGCAGTGAAGCTGGTAGCGGGAGAACAGATACGCAGTATTTT. Its translation: CASSEAGSGRTDTQYF. The full variable domain, completed using reference TRBV2 and TRBJ2-3, is EPEVTQTPSHQVTQMGQEVILRCVPISNHLYFYWYRQILGQKVEFLVSFYNNEISEKSEIFDDQFSVERPDGSNFTLKIRSTKLEDSAMYFCASSEAGSGRTDTQYFGPGTRLTVL.

This clone was seen more than once but under ten times. This rearrangement joins TRBV5-1 to TRBJ1-2; no clear D. Per germline, CDR1 SGHRS and CDR2 YFSETQ. CDR3 length: 15 amino acids. The ends were cut back, 0 bases at V and 2 bases at J, with 11 bases in the middle. CDR3 coding DNA: TGCGCCAGCAGCTTGGGTCAGGTTACAAACTATGGCTACACCTTC. It encodes CASSLGQVTNYGYTF.